This TCR beta chain derives from a study of T cell responses to AZD1222 COVID-19 vaccine. Data came from immunoSEQ multiplex PCR; TCRdb stores just in-frame clones and leaves some out. Seen here are over 150,000 clones, around 93% observed once, and the top ten hold approximately 0.98%. General study results and limits: Clonal diversity was possibly underestimated; the donors were predominantly white British and more often female.

Worth noting for this clone: Its target is unknown. The same CDR3 also results from other DNA sequences found in this sample.

This clonotype was obtained from an adult who received the MenACWY meningococcal vaccine as a control. This specimen was peripheral blood, taken 28 days after the second dose of the MenACWY control vaccine.

DNA for the CDR3: TGTGCCAGCAGTTTGGGGGCACGCGAAAAACTGTTTTTT. Residues: CASSLGAREKLFF. The V gene is TRBV12-3 or TRBV12-4, the J gene TRBJ1-4, with D tentatively TRBD1 (6 bases). Trimming took off 3 bases at V and 8 bases at J, with 10 bases between the two ends. CDR3 size: 13 residues.